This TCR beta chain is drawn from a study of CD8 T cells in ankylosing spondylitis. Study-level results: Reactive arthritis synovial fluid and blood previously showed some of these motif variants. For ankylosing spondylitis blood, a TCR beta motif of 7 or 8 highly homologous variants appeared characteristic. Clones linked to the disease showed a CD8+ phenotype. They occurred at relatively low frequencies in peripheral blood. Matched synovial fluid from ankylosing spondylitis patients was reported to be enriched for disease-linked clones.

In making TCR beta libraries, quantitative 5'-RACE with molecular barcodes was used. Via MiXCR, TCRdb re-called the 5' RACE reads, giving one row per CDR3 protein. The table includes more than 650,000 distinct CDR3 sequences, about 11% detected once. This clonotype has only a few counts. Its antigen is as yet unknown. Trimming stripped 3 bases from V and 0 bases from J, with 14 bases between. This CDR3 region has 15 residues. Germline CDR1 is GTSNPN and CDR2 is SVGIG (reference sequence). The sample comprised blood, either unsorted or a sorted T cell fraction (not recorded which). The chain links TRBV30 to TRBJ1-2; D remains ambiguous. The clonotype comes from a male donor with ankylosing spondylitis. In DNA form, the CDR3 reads TGTGCCTGGAGCGATGGGATTATATCTAACTATGGCTACACCTTC. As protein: CAWSDGIISNYGYTF. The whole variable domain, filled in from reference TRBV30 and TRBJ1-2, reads SQTIHQWPATLVQPVGSPLSLECTVEGTSNPNLYWYRQAAGRGLQLLFYSVGIGQISSEVPQNLSASRPQDRQFILSSKKLLLSDSGFYLCAWSDGIISNYGYTFGSGTRLTVV.